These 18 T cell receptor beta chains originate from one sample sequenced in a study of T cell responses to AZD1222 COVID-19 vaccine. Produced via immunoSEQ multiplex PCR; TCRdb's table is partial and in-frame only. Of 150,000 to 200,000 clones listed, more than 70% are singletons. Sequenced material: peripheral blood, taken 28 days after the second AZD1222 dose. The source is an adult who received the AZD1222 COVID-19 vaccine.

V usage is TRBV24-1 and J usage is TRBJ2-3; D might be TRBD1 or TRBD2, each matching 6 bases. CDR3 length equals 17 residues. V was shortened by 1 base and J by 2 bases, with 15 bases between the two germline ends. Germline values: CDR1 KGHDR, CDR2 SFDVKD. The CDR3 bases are TGTGCCACCAGTGATTTTTCGGGTCGGGGGCACACAGATACGCAGTATTTT. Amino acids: CATSDFSGRGHTDTQYF.

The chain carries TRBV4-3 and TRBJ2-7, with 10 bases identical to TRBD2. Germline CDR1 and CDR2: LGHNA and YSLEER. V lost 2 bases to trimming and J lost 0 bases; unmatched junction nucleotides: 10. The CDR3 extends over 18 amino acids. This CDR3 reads CASSQRWASGSFSYEQYF. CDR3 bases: TGCGCCAGCAGCCAACGTTGGGCTAGCGGGAGTTTCTCCTACGAGCAGTACTTC.

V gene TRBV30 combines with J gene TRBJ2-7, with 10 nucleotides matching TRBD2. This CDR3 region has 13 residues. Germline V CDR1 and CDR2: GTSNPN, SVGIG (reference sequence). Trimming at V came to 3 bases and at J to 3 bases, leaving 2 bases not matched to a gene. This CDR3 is CAWSASGSYEQYF. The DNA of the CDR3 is TGTGCCTGGAGCGCTAGCGGGAGCTACGAGCAGTACTTC.

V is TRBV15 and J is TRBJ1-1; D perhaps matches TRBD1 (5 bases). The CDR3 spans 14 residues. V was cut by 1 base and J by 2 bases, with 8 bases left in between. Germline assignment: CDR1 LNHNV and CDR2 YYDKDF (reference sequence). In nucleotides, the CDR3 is TGTGCCACCAGCAGAGCTGGGGGAAACACTGAAGCTTTCTTT. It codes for CATSRAGGNTEAFF.

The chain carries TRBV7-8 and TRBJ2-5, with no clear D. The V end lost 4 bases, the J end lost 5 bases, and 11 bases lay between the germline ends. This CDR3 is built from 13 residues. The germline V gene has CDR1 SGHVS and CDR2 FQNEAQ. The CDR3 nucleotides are TGTGCCAGCAGCTCCGGTCTGGTGGAGACCCAGTACTTC. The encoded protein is CASSSGLVETQYF.

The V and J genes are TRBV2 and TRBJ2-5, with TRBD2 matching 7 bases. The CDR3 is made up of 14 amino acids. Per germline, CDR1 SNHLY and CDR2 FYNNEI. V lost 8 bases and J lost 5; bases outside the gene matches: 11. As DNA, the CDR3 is TGTGCCAGCGGGGCTAGCGGAACGGTGGAGACCCAGTACTTC. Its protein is CASGASGTVETQYF.

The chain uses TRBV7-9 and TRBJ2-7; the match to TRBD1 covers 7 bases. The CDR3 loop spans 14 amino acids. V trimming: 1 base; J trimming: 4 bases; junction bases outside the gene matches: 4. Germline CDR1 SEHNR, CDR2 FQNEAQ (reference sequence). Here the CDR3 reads CASSLGAGGYEQYF. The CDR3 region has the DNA TGTGCCAGCAGCTTAGGGGCAGGGGGTTACGAGCAGTACTTC.

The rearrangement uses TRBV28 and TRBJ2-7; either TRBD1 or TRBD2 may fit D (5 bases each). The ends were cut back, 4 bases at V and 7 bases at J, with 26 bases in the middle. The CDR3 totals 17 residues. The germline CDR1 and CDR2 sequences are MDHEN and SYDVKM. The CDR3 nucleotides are TGTGCCAGCAGTTCCACCGCCTCCGGGGCACAAAAAGGGGAGCAGTACTTC. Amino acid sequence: CASSSTASGAQKGEQYF.

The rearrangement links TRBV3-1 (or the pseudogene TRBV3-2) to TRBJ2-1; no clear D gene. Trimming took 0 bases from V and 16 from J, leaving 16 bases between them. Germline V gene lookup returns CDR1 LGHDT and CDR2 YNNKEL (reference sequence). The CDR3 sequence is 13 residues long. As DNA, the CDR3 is TGTGCCAGCAGCCAAGACTTTATAGGAGCAATTTTCTTC. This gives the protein CASSQDFIGAIFF.

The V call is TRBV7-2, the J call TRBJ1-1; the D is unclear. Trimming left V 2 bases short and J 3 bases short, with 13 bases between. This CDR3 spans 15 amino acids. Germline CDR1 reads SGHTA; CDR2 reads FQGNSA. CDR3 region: CASSLFGFRDTEAFF. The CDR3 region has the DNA TGTGCCAGCAGCTTATTCGGCTTTAGGGACACTGAAGCTTTCTTT. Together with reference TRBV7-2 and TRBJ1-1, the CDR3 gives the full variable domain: GAGVSQSPSNKVTEKGKDVELRCDPISGHTALYWYRQSLGQGLEFLIYFQGNSAPDKSGLPSDRFSAERTGGSVSTLTIQRTQQEDSAVYLCASSLFGFRDTEAFFGQGTRLTVV.

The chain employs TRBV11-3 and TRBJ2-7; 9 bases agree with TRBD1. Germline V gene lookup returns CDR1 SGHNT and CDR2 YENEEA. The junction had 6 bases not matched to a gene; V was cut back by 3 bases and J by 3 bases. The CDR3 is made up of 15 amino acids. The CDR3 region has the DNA TGTGCCAGCAGCTTGTCCGGGACAGGGATCTACGAGCAGTACTTC. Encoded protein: CASSLSGTGIYEQYF.

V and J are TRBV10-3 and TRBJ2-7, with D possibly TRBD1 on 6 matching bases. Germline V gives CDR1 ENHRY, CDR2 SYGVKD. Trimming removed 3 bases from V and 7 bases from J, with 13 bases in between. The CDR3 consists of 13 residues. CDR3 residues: CAISDPVRGEQYF. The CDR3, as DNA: TGTGCCATCAGTGACCCTGTGAGGGGGGAGCAGTACTTC.

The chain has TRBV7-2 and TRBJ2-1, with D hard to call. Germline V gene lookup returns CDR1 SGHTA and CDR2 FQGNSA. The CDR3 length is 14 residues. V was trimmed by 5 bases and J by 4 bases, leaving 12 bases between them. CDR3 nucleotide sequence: TGTGCCAGCAGCCCTAGGGCCCCTTACAATGAGCAGTTCTTC. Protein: CASSPRAPYNEQFF.

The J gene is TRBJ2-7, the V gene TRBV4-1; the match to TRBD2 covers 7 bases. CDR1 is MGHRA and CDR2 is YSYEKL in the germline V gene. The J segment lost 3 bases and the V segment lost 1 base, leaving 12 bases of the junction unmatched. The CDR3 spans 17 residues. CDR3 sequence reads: CASSQGAAGLAVYEQYF. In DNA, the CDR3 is TGCGCCAGCAGCCAAGGGGCAGCGGGACTGGCCGTCTACGAGCAGTACTTC.

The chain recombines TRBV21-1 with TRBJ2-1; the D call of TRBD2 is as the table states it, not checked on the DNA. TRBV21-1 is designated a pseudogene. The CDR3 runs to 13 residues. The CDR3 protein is CASSQGLNNEQFF. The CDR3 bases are TGTGCCAGCAGCCAAGGACTGAACAATGAGCAGTTCTTC.

The CDR3 DNA is TGTGCCAGCAGGCAACAGGGTAACTATGGCTACACCTTC. This translates into CASRQQGNYGYTF. The V call is TRBV27, the J call TRBJ1-2, with D perhaps matching TRBD1 (6 bases). Germline V gene sequence: CDR1 MNHEY, CDR2 SMNVEV (reference sequence). Trimming cost V 6 bases and J 1 base, with 9 bases left between them. This CDR3 has 13 amino acids.

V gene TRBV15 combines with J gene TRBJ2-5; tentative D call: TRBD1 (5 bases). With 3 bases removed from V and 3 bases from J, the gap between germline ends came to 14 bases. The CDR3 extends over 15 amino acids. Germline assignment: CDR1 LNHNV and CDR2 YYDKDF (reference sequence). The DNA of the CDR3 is TGTGCCACCAGCAGGGGCCTGGACAAGAAAGAGACCCAGTACTTC. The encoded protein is CATSRGLDKKETQYF.

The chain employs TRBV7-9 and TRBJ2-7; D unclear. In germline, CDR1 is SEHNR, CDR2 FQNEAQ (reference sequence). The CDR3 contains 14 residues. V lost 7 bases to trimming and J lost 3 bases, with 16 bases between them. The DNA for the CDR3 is TGTGCCAGCACCAAAGGTAGCAGAAGCTACGAGCAGTACTTC. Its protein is CASTKGSRSYEQYF.